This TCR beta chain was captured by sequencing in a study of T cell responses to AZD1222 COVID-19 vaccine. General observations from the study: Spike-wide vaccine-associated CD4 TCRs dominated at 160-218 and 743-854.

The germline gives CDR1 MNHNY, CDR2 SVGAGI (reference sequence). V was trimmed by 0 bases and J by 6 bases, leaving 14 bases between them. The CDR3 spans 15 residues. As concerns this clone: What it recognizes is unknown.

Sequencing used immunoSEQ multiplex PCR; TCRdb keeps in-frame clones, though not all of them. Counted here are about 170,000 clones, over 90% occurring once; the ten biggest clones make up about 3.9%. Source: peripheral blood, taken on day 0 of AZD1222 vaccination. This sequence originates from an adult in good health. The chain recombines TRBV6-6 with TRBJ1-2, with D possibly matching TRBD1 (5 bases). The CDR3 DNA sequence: TGTGCCAGCAGTTACTCGACAGAACGTTACAATGGCTACACCTTC. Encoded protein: CASSYSTERYNGYTF.